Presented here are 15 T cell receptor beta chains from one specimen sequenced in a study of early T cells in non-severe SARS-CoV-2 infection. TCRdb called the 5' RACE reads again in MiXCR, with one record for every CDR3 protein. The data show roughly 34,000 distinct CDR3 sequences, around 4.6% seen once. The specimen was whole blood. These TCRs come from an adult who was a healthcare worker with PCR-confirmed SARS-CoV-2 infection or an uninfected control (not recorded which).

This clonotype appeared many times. In DNA, the CDR3 is TGTGCCAGCAGCTTGGACAGGAATGAGCAGTTCTTC. Protein product: CASSLDRNEQFF. J is TRBJ2-1 and V is TRBV11-3, with TRBD1 matching 7 bases. CDR1 is SGHNT, CDR2 YENEEA, per germline. Trimming took 3 bases from V and 7 from J; bases not matched to a gene: 0. This CDR3 has 12 amino acids.

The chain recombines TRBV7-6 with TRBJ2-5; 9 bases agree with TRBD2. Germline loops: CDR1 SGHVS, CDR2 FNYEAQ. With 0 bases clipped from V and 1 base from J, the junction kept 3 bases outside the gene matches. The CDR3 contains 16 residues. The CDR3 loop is CASSLASGGRQETQYF. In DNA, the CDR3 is TGTGCCAGCAGCTTAGCCAGCGGGGGGCGCCAAGAGACCCAGTACTTC.

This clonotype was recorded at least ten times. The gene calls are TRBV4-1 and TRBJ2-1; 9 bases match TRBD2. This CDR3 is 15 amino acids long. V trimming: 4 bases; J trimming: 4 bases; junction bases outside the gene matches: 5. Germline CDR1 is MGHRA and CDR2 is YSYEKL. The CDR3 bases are TGCGCCAGCAGCCCGGGGCGGGGGGGTTACAATGAGCAGTTCTTC. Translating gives CASSPGRGGYNEQFF.

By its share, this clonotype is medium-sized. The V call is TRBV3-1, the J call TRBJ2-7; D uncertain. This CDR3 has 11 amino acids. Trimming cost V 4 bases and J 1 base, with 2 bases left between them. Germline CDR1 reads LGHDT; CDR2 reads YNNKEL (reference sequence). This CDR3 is CASSRSYEQYF. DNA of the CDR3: TGTGCCAGCAGCCGTTCCTACGAGCAGTACTTC.

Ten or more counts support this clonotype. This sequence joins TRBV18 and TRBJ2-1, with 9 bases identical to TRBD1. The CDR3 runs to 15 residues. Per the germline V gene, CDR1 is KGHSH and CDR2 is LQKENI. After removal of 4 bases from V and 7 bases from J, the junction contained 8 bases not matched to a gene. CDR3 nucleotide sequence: TGTGCCAGCTCACGCACCGGGACAGGGAGGAATGAGCAGTTCTTC. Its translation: CASSRTGTGRNEQFF.

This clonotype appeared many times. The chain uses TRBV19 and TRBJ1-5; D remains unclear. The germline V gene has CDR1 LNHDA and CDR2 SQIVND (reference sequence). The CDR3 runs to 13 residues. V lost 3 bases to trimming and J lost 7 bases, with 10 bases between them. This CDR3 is CASSIVFGQPQHF. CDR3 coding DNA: TGTGCCAGTAGTATCGTGTTTGGACAGCCCCAGCATTTT.

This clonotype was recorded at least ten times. CDR3 DNA sequence: TGTGCCAGCAGTTCAGGGGGGAGGAACACTGAAGCTTTCTTT. This codes for CASSSGGRNTEAFF. This chain links TRBV7-2 with TRBJ1-1; 7 bases are a match to TRBD1. Germline V gene lookup returns CDR1 SGHTA and CDR2 FQGNSA. The CDR3 runs to 14 residues. The ends lost 6 bases at V and 1 base at J; junction bases unmatched: 5.

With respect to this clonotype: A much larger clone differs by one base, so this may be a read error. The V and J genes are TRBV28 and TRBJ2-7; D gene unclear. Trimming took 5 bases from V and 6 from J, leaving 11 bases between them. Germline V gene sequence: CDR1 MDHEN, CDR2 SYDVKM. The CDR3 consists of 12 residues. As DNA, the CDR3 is TGTGCCAGCAGTCAGAGTTACTTCGAGCAGTACTTC. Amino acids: CASSQSYFEQYF.

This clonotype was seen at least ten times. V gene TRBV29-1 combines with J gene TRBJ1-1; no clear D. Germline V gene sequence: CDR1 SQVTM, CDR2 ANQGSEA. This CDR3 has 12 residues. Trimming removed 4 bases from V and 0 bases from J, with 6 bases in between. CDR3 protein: CSVGRMNTEAFF. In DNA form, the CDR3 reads TGCAGCGTTGGACGGATGAACACTGAAGCTTTCTTT.

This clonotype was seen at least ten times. The CDR3 loop is CASSEIGTWCHF. The CDR3 DNA follows: TGTGCCAGCAGTGAAATTGGGACATGGTGCCACTTT. The rearrangement uses TRBV6-1 and TRBJ1-6; the D gene is possibly TRBD1 (6 bases). Trimming took 2 bases from V and 18 from J, leaving 14 bases between them. CDR3 length: 12 amino acids. Germline-derived CDR1 and CDR2 are MNHNS and SASEGT.

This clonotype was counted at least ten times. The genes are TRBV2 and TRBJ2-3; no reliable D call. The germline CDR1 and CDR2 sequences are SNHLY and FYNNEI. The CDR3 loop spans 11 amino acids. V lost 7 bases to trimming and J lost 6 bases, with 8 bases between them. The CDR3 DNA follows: TGTGCCAGCACTATAGGCGATACGCAGTATTTT. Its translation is CASTIGDTQYF.

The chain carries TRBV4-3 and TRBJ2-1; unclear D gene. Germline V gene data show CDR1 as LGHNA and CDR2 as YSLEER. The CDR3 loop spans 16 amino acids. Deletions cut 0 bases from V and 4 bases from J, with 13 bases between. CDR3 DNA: TGCGCCAGCAGCCAAGATGATTGGTCGGATTACAATGAGCAGTTCTTC. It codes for CASSQDDWSDYNEQFF.

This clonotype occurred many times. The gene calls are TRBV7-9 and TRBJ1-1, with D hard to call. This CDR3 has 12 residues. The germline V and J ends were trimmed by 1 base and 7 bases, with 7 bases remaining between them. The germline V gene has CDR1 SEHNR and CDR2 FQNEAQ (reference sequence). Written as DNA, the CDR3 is TGTGCCAGCAGCTTAGGCCCCTTTGAAGCTTTCTTT. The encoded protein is CASSLGPFEAFF.

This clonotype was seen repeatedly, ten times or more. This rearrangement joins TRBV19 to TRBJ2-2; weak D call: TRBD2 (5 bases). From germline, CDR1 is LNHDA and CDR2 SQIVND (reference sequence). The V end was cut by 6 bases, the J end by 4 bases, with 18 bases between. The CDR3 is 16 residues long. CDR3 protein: CASSLWGSGATGELFF. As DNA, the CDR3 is TGTGCCAGTAGCCTCTGGGGAAGCGGAGCCACCGGGGAGCTGTTTTTT. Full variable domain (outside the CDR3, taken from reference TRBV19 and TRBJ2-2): DGGITQSPKYLFRKEGQNVTLSCEQNLNHDAMYWYRQDPGQGLRLIYYSQIVNDFQKGDIAEGYSVSREKKESFPLTVTSAQKNPTAFYLCASSLWGSGATGELFFGEGSRLTVL.

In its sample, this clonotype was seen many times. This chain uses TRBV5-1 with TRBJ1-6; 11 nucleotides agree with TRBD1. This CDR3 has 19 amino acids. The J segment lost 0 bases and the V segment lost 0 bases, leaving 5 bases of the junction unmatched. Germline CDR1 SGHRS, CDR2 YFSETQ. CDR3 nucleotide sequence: TGCGCCAGCAGCTTGGCCGGGACAGGGGGTTTCTCCTATAATTCACCCCTCCACTTT. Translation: CASSLAGTGGFSYNSPLHF.